Below are 23 T cell receptor beta chains sequenced from a single sample in a study of PD-1 blockade in classical Hodgkin lymphoma. Clones were sequenced by immunoSEQ multiplex PCR, and TCRdb holds only the in-frame ones, with some missing. The sample yields approximately 27,000 clones, 80% to 90% seen once. Brentuximab vedotin exposure varied, and every patient relapsed after autologous stem cell transplantation. Specimen: peripheral blood mononuclear cells (PBMCs), collected at baseline. The origin of the receptors is a human donor with classical Hodgkin lymphoma.

This clone was counted once. This sequence joins TRBV6-1 and TRBJ2-7, with D uncertain. The CDR3 is made up of 11 amino acids. The germline gives CDR1 MNHNS, CDR2 SASEGT. V lost 6 bases, J lost 2 bases, and 5 bases lay in between. The DNA of the CDR3 is TGTGCCAGCAGGAGCACCTACGAGCAGTACTTC. Protein: CASRSTYEQYF.

CDR3: CASRGGETQYF. Written as DNA, the CDR3 is TGTGCCAGCCGTGGCGGAGAGACCCAGTACTTC. The rearrangement links TRBV18 to TRBJ2-5, with D hard to call. The ends were cut back, 8 bases at V and 4 bases at J, with 8 bases in the middle. The germline V gene encodes CDR1 KGHSH and CDR2 LQKENI. CDR3 length: 11 amino acids.

The CDR3 DNA is TGTGCCAGCAGTTACGGACCGAACTCTGGAAACACCATATATTTT. Protein sequence: CASSYGPNSGNTIYF. The chain combines TRBV6-5 with TRBJ1-3; D uncertain. Germline V gives CDR1 MNHEY, CDR2 SVGAGI. V lost 2 bases, J lost 0 bases, and 8 bases lay in between. CDR3 length equals 15 residues.

The rearrangement links TRBV7-9 to TRBJ2-3; D unresolved. CDR3 length: 15 amino acids. Germline assignment: CDR1 SEHNR and CDR2 FQNEAQ (reference sequence). Trimming stripped 7 bases from V and 3 bases from J, with 17 bases between. This CDR3 is CASTKVGVTTDTQYF. DNA for the CDR3: TGTGCCAGCACCAAGGTTGGGGTTACGACAGATACGCAGTATTTT.

Here the CDR3 reads CASSPIRAGHEQFF. In DNA form, the CDR3 reads TGTGCCAGCTCACCAATAAGGGCGGGCCATGAGCAGTTCTTC. The V and J genes are TRBV18 and TRBJ2-1, with D tentatively TRBD2 (5 bases). This CDR3 is built from 14 residues. Germline CDR1 KGHSH, CDR2 LQKENI. Trimming cost V 2 bases and J 8 bases, with 13 bases left between them.

The chain combines TRBV6-5 with TRBJ2-5, with 7 bases aligning to TRBD1. Trimming at V came to 2 bases and at J to 1 base, leaving 1 base not matched to a gene. Germline values: CDR1 MNHEY, CDR2 SVGAGI. This CDR3 has 14 residues. The CDR3: CASSYGTAQETQYF. CDR3 DNA sequence: TGTGCCAGCAGTTACGGGACAGCCCAAGAGACCCAGTACTTC.

The chain couples TRBV5-1 to TRBJ2-5; TRBD1 agrees at 8 bases. The CDR3 is made up of 16 amino acids. Germline-derived CDR1 and CDR2 are SGHRS and YFSETQ. Trimming removed 2 bases from V and 1 base from J; junction bases left unmatched: 7. In DNA form, the CDR3 reads TGCGCCAGCAGCTTCCTTCCAACAGGGGGCCAAGAGACCCAGTACTTC. As protein: CASSFLPTGGQETQYF.

The rearrangement uses TRBV5-5 and TRBJ1-4; no firm D call. CDR1 is SGHKS and CDR2 is YYEKEE in the germline V gene (reference sequence). Trimming stripped 3 bases from V and 10 bases from J, with 16 bases between. This CDR3 spans 14 amino acids. DNA for the CDR3: TGTGCCAGCAGCTATACTACTGTGGCAGGAAAACTGTTTTTT. It codes for CASSYTTVAGKLFF.

The CDR3 sequence is CASSQTSFSYNEQFF. In DNA form, the CDR3 reads TGTGCCAGCAGTCAAACTAGCTTCTCCTACAATGAGCAGTTCTTC. This chain uses TRBV6-6 with TRBJ2-1, with D perhaps matching TRBD2 (6 bases). V lost 5 bases and J lost 0, with 11 bases in between. This CDR3 contains 15 residues. Germline CDR1 reads MNHNY; CDR2 reads SVGAGI (reference sequence).

This chain joins TRBV7-8 and TRBJ1-1; D call uncertain. Germline V gene sequence: CDR1 SGHVS, CDR2 FQNEAQ. Trimming pared 0 bases from V and 2 bases from J, leaving 7 bases between. This CDR3 has 14 amino acids. The CDR3 DNA reads TGTGCCAGCAGCTTAGCAGGAACTAACACTGAAGCTTTCTTT. It codes for CASSLAGTNTEAFF.

The chain uses TRBV7-8 and TRBJ2-7, with D unresolved. The germline V gene has CDR1 SGHVS and CDR2 FQNEAQ. Trimming took off 2 bases at V and 4 bases at J, with 6 bases between the two ends. The CDR3 runs 12 residues. The CDR3 sequence is CASSLTGYEQYF. CDR3 coding DNA: TGTGCCAGCAGCTTAACGGGTTACGAGCAGTACTTC.

Note on this clone: Additional DNA sequences in this sample encode the identical CDR3. J is TRBJ2-6 and V is TRBV7-9, with unresolved D. This CDR3 is 15 amino acids long. V gave up 3 bases and J gave up 1 base, with 7 bases separating them. Germline assignment: CDR1 SEHNR and CDR2 FQNEAQ (reference sequence). In nucleotides, the CDR3 is TGTGCCAGCAGCTTGGAAGGATCTGGGGCCAACGTCCTGACTTTC. It is translated as CASSLEGSGANVLTF.

This rearrangement joins TRBV5-1 to TRBJ2-3; 7 bases line up with TRBD2. Unmatched junction bases numbered 1, after V lost 0 bases and J lost 0 bases. This CDR3 has 15 amino acids. CDR1 and CDR2 (germline): SGHRS, YFSETQ. The CDR3 here is CASSLDGGSTDTQYF. The CDR3 DNA reads TGCGCCAGCAGCTTGGACGGGGGGAGCACAGATACGCAGTATTTT.

The gene calls are TRBV5-8 and TRBJ1-5, with 7 bases aligning to TRBD1. V was pared by 4 bases and J by 0 bases, with 7 bases of the junction left unmatched. The CDR3 has 16 residues. The germline V gene encodes CDR1 SGHTS and CDR2 YDEGEE. CDR3 amino acids: CASSRTGAYSNQPQHF. In nucleotides, the CDR3 is TGTGCCAGCAGCAGAACAGGGGCGTATAGCAATCAGCCCCAGCATTTT.

CDR3 nucleotides: TGCAGCGTTGTGGACAGGGGGCTTGTAGAGACCCAGTACTTC. Encoded protein: CSVVDRGLVETQYF. The gene calls are TRBV29-1 and TRBJ2-5; 11 bases fit TRBD1. The length of the CDR3 is 14 residues. Unmatched junction bases numbered 5, after V lost 4 bases and J lost 4 bases. In germline, CDR1 is SQVTM, CDR2 ANQGSEA.

The chain combines TRBV5-1 with TRBJ2-3, with D perhaps TRBD2 (6 bases). This CDR3 is 15 amino acids long. V was pared by 0 bases and J by 1 base, with 9 bases between. The germline V gene has CDR1 SGHRS and CDR2 YFSETQ. The CDR3 here is CASSLDGGGTDTQYF. DNA of the CDR3: TGCGCCAGCAGCTTGGATGGCGGGGGCACAGATACGCAGTATTTT.

The chain is built from TRBV6-1 and TRBJ1-4; D is perhaps TRBD1 (5 bases). Trimming removed 1 base from V and 7 bases from J, with 13 bases in between. The CDR3 has 15 amino acids. Germline CDR1 MNHNS, CDR2 SASEGT. The CDR3: CASSEVGASFEKLFF. The DNA of the CDR3 is TGTGCCAGCAGTGAAGTAGGGGCGAGCTTTGAAAAACTGTTTTTT.

This clone was seen only once. This chain uses TRBV19 with TRBJ2-1; TRBD2 aligns across 12 bases. V was pared by 0 bases and J by 5 bases, with 11 bases of the junction left unmatched. This CDR3 is 19 amino acids long. From germline, CDR1 is LNHDA and CDR2 SQIVND (reference sequence). This CDR3 is CASSIDFPPLAGGNNEQFF. The CDR3 region has the DNA TGTGCCAGTAGTATAGATTTTCCTCCTCTAGCGGGGGGGAACAATGAGCAGTTCTTC.

This rearrangement joins TRBV19 to TRBJ2-1, with TRBD2 matching over 8 bases. This CDR3 spans 17 amino acids. CDR1 is LNHDA, CDR2 SQIVND, per germline (reference sequence). The junction had 7 bases not matched to a gene; V was cut back by 3 bases and J by 0 bases. The CDR3 DNA reads as TGTGCCAGTAGTATTGCGAGCGGGGGAGTCTCCTACAATGAGCAGTTCTTC. Protein sequence: CASSIASGGVSYNEQFF.

The chain recombines TRBV19 with TRBJ1-4, with D hard to call. Germline CDR1 is LNHDA and CDR2 is SQIVND (reference sequence). This CDR3 comprises 17 residues. Trimming removed 5 bases at V and 5 bases at J, with 21 bases between. The CDR3 DNA reads TGTGCCAGTAGTCAGTTCTCCTGGCCTGAGTCAAATGAAAAACTGTTTTTT. It yields the protein CASSQFSWPESNEKLFF.

The chain links TRBV11-2 to TRBJ2-7; D call uncertain. The germline V gene encodes CDR1 SGHAT and CDR2 FQNNGV. This CDR3 region has 12 residues. V lost 1 base to trimming and J lost 6 bases, with 7 bases between them. In DNA form, the CDR3 reads TGTGCCAGCAGCTTAGCAACAGTCGAGCAGTACTTC. Its protein product is CASSLATVEQYF.

This clone is a singleton in its sample. The chain couples TRBV5-1 to TRBJ2-1, with a possible D match to TRBD1 (7 bases). V was cut by 0 bases and J by 6 bases, with 13 bases left in between. CDR3 length: 15 residues. Germline lookup yields CDR1 SGHRS and CDR2 YFSETQ. CDR3: CASSLGQGGVNEQFF. The CDR3 DNA reads TGCGCCAGCAGCTTGGGACAGGGAGGCGTCAATGAGCAGTTCTTC.

The chain carries TRBV5-1 and TRBJ1-1; D call uncertain. The CDR3 spans 16 residues. From germline, CDR1 is SGHRS and CDR2 YFSETQ. Deletions cut 4 bases from V and 6 bases from J, with 22 bases between. Written as DNA, the CDR3 is TGCGCCAGCAGCCCGATGTTCTCCGGGCCCGTCTCTGAAGCTTTCTTT. Translation: CASSPMFSGPVSEAFF.